The 16 T cell receptor beta chains below all came from one sample that was sequenced in a study of blood T cells in healthy people across ages. With a J-beta primer mix and a sample-barcoded 5' primer, a second PCR ran roughly 6 to 11 cycles. TCRdb analysed the 5' RACE reads with MiXCR anew, one entry per CDR3 protein. The sample carries approximately 800,000 distinct CDR3 sequences, about 26% recorded once. In addition, the sample was reused for a study of T cells of mothers and their children.

The sample consisted of blood. All receptors derive from a boy younger than 18 in good health.

This clonotype came up a few times. The genes are TRBV3-1 and TRBJ2-3; 7 bases are shared with TRBD2. The CDR3 has 14 amino acids. Germline assignment: CDR1 LGHDT and CDR2 YNNKEL (reference sequence). Germline trimming cut 4 bases from V and 6 bases from J; bases unmatched to any gene: 7. The CDR3 bases are TGTGCCAGCAGCCCAACGTTTAGCGGGGATACGCAGTATTTT. Translated: CASSPTFSGDTQYF.

This chain connects TRBV7-8 to TRBJ2-5; D is possibly TRBD2 (5 bases). The germline CDR1 and CDR2 sequences are SGHVS and FQNEAQ. CDR3 length equals 14 residues. Trimming stripped 4 bases from V and 2 bases from J, with 11 bases between. The CDR3 spells CASSYGVEQETQYF. DNA of the CDR3: TGTGCCAGCAGCTACGGGGTCGAGCAAGAGACCCAGTACTTC.

This clonotype was seen more than once but under ten times. The chain combines TRBV5-1 with TRBJ2-5, with D tentatively TRBD1 (6 bases). This CDR3 contains 14 residues. The V and J ends lost 4 bases and 2 bases respectively, with 12 bases between them. Germline V gives CDR1 SGHRS, CDR2 YFSETQ. In DNA form, the CDR3 reads TGCGCCAGCAGCGCGGACAGCACTCAAGAGACCCAGTACTTC. It is translated as CASSADSTQETQYF.

The chain combines TRBV2 with TRBJ2-5; a possible D gene is TRBD1 (5 bases). CDR3 length equals 12 residues. Germline assignment: CDR1 SNHLY and CDR2 FYNNEI. V was clipped by 8 bases and J by 2 bases, with 9 bases between them. CDR3 protein: CASEGVQETQYF. DNA for the CDR3: TGTGCCAGCGAAGGGGTACAAGAGACCCAGTACTTC.

The chain employs TRBV10-3 and TRBJ2-5, with TRBD2 as a possible D gene (7 bases). The J call is doubtful: the DNA matches TRBJ2-7 better. The CDR3 is made up of 16 amino acids. Germline V gene sequence: CDR1 ENHRY, CDR2 SYGVKD. CDR3 DNA sequence: TGTGCCATCAGTGAGTCTGGCGGGGGACACTCCTACGAGCAGTACTTC. It codes for CAISESGGGHSYEQYF.

This clonotype showed up many times. V gene TRBV2 combines with J gene TRBJ2-5; D gene ambiguous. The CDR3 length is 11 residues. CDR1 is SNHLY and CDR2 is FYNNEI in the germline V gene. The V end was cut by 4 bases, the J end by 4 bases, with 4 bases between. CDR3 sequence reads: CASSGRETQYF. As DNA, the CDR3 is TGTGCCAGCAGTGGACGAGAGACCCAGTACTTC.

V and J are TRBV7-6 and TRBJ2-5; 7 bases are shared with TRBD1. The CDR3 spans 15 residues. The J segment lost 4 bases and the V segment lost 1 base, leaving 6 bases of the junction unmatched. Germline V gives CDR1 SGHVS, CDR2 FNYEAQ. CDR3 in amino acids: CASSLGQGERETQYF. DNA for the CDR3: TGTGCCAGCAGCTTAGGACAGGGAGAGAGAGAGACCCAGTACTTC.

The chain is built from TRBV9 and TRBJ2-1, with 14 bases that match TRBD2. V was pared by 0 bases and J by 4 bases, with 3 bases of the junction left unmatched. Germline values: CDR1 SGDLS, CDR2 YYNGEE. The CDR3 sequence is 17 residues long. Here the CDR3 DNA reads TGTGCCAGCAGCGTAGCTCGGACTAGCGGGGGGTACAATGAGCAGTTCTTC. Encoded protein: CASSVARTSGGYNEQFF.

This clonotype was observed many times. The chain links TRBV29-1 to TRBJ2-5; 8 nucleotides agree with TRBD1. With V trimmed by 6 bases and J by 5 bases, 8 bases remained unmatched. The germline gives CDR1 SQVTM, CDR2 ANQGSEA. The CDR3 runs 13 residues. Here the CDR3 DNA reads TGCAGCGTGGAGGGACAGGTGGGGGAGACCCAGTACTTC. Translated: CSVEGQVGETQYF.

V usage is TRBV12-3 or TRBV12-4 and J usage is TRBJ2-5; 8 bases agree with TRBD2. The last part of the DNA fits TRBJ2-7 better; the J call may be wrong. The CDR3 has 15 amino acids. The CDR3 sequence: CASSPREGTSYEQYF. The DNA of the CDR3 is TGTGCCAGCAGTCCCCGGGAGGGAACCAGCTACGAGCAGTACTTC.

In its sample, this clonotype was seen a few times. The rearrangement links TRBV21-1 to TRBJ1-1; TRBD1 was called by the table and not checked on the DNA. TRBV21-1 is given as a pseudogene. CDR3 size: 16 residues. Here the CDR3 reads CASSPRDRVRHTEAFF. CDR3 DNA: TGTGCCAGCAGCCCGCGGGACAGGGTCCGGCACACTGAAGCTTTCTTT.

The V call is TRBV6-5, the J call TRBJ2-5; 10 nucleotides align to TRBD1. The CDR3 totals 14 residues. CDR1 and CDR2 (germline): MNHEY, SVGAGI. V was clipped by 5 bases and J by 4 bases; unmatched bases: 4. CDR3 coding DNA: TGTGCCAGCAGTCCGACAGGGGGCTTAGAGACCCAGTACTTC. Amino acids: CASSPTGGLETQYF.

The chain joins TRBV21-1 to TRBJ2-3; the table's D call, TRBD1, was not checked against the DNA. TRBV21-1 is described as a pseudogene. The CDR3 is made up of 14 amino acids. The CDR3 here is CASSKASLTDTQYF. CDR3 DNA sequence: TGTGCCAGCAGCAAAGCCTCCCTGACAGATACGCAGTATTTT.

This clonotype was seen a handful of times. The V gene is TRBV3-1, the J gene TRBJ1-5, with TRBD1 as a possible D gene (6 bases). The germline V and J ends were trimmed by 6 bases and 6 bases, with 15 bases remaining between them. The V gene's germline CDR1 is LGHDT and CDR2 YNNKEL (reference sequence). This CDR3 contains 14 residues. CDR3 in DNA: TGTGCCAGCAGTTTGTCAGGGGACGGTCAGCCCCAGCATTTT. It encodes CASSLSGDGQPQHF.

This clonotype has more than one count but fewer than ten. The chain has TRBV29-1 and TRBJ2-5; 14 bases fit TRBD2. Germline V lookup: CDR1 SQVTM, CDR2 ANQGSEA. J gave up 3 bases and V 7 bases, and 7 bases lay outside the gene matches. The CDR3 contains 15 residues. The CDR3 region has the DNA TGCAGCGCCACAGGACTAGCGGGGGGAAAAGAGACCCAGTACTTC. Translated, it gives CSATGLAGGKETQYF.

V usage is TRBV2 and J usage is TRBJ1-5, with D unresolved. Germline values: CDR1 SNHLY, CDR2 FYNNEI. The V end lost 4 bases, the J end lost 4 bases, and 17 bases lay between the germline ends. CDR3 size: 16 residues. In nucleotides, the CDR3 is TGTGCCAGCAGTGTACGGAAGACCAGCTTGAATCAGCCCCAGCATTTT. Its protein product is CASSVRKTSLNQPQHF.